What follows is one T cell receptor beta chain and its context. Only in-frame clones appear in the TCRdb table, and some are missing; sequencing was by immunoSEQ multiplex PCR. The data show tens of thousands of clones, over 80% seen once. This sample was taken from a study of T cell changes during pregnancy in multiple sclerosis. The CDR3 totals 15 residues. CDR1 is LNHDA and CDR2 is SQIVND in the germline V gene (reference sequence). The V end lost 3 bases, the J end lost 4 bases, and 13 bases lay between the germline ends. Sequenced material: peripheral blood, taken in the second trimester of pregnancy. The source of this sequence is a female donor in good health, enrolled as a control in a pregnancy study. The chain is built from TRBV19 and TRBJ2-1; possibly TRBD1 for D (6 bases). The CDR3 region has the DNA TGTGCCAGTAGTATTGAAGGGGGTTCTTACAATGAGCAGTTCTTC. Translating it yields CASSIEGGSYNEQFF.